These 32 T cell receptor beta chains were all obtained from the same sample, sequenced in a study of T-cell memory formation after mild COVID-19. A single record per CDR3 protein comes from TCRdb applying MiXCR to the 5' RACE reads. Of about 430,000 distinct CDR3 sequences listed, more than 15% are singletons. Sequencing used PBMCs or a T cell subset sorted from them (not recorded which). The receptors derive from a man aged 18-30 years who had mild COVID-19 (a few samples of this study predate the infection). Cell type and time point are not known.

The chain couples TRBV20-1 to TRBJ1-2; TRBD1 might be the D (5 bases). Trimming shortened V by 1 base and J by 5 bases, and 8 bases separated the two germline ends. CDR3 length: 12 amino acids. The V gene's germline CDR1 is DFQATT and CDR2 SNEGSKA (reference sequence). The CDR3 here is CSARGGGYGYTF. In DNA form, the CDR3 reads TGCAGTGCTAGAGGGGGCGGATATGGCTACACCTTC.

The sample holds a few counts of this clonotype. This chain uses TRBV12-3 or TRBV12-4 with TRBJ2-7; D not resolved. Trimming removed 6 bases from V and 5 bases from J, with 11 bases in between. This CDR3 region has 12 residues. This CDR3 is CASSPPFHEQYF. The CDR3 coding sequence is TGTGCCAGCAGCCCCCCGTTCCACGAGCAGTACTTC.

The chain combines TRBV11-2 with TRBJ2-1; weak D call: TRBD2 (6 bases). Germline values: CDR1 SGHAT, CDR2 FQNNGV. V lost 0 bases and J 10 bases, leaving 13 bases between the germline ends. The CDR3 contains 14 residues. The CDR3, as DNA: TGTGCCAGCAGCTTAGATTCTACTAGCCGGGAGCAGTTCTTC. Amino acids: CASSLDSTSREQFF.

This clonotype was detected a few times. The chain joins TRBV6-2 or TRBV6-3 to TRBJ1-1; no definite D call. Germline CDR1 and CDR2: MNHEY and SVGEGT. The CDR3 is made up of 11 amino acids. Trimming stripped 5 bases from V and 4 bases from J, with 5 bases between. The CDR3 region is CASSNSTEAFF. In DNA, the CDR3 is TGTGCCAGCAGTAATAGCACTGAAGCTTTCTTT.

The chain carries TRBV6-5 and TRBJ2-3, with 7 bases identical to TRBD2. Trimming cost V 2 bases and J 5 bases; bases outside gene matches: 7. The CDR3 has 15 residues. Germline-derived CDR1 and CDR2 are MNHEY and SVGAGI. CDR3 in amino acids: CASSYGRWGGDTQYF. As DNA, the CDR3 is TGTGCCAGCAGTTACGGCCGTTGGGGGGGAGATACGCAGTATTTT.

The rearrangement uses TRBV10-3 and TRBJ2-5; D is possibly TRBD1 or TRBD2 (6 bases each). The CDR3 runs to 15 residues. V was cut by 2 bases and J by 1 base, with 11 bases left in between. Germline CDR1 is ENHRY and CDR2 is SYGVKD. The CDR3 spells CAISERGPFQETQYF. Written as DNA, the CDR3 is TGTGCCATCAGTGAGCGGGGGCCCTTCCAAGAGACCCAGTACTTC.

CDR3 sequence reads: CAISDTNYGYTF. The DNA for the CDR3 is TGTGCCATCAGTGACACTAACTATGGCTACACCTTC. The chain is built from TRBV10-3 and TRBJ1-2; D is uncertain. V gave up 3 bases and J gave up 0 bases, with 2 bases separating them. Germline lookup yields CDR1 ENHRY and CDR2 SYGVKD. The CDR3 is 12 residues long.

The chain couples TRBV6-5 to TRBJ1-1; 8 nucleotides line up with TRBD1. The germline V gene has CDR1 MNHEY and CDR2 SVGAGI. Unmatched junction bases numbered 8, after V lost 11 bases and J lost 0 bases. The CDR3 has 14 residues. For the CDR3, the DNA is TGTGCCGCCATGACAGGGGCCATGAACACTGAAGCTTTCTTT. Translation gives CAAMTGAMNTEAFF.

The chain uses TRBV4-1 and TRBJ2-1; D remains ambiguous. The V end was cut by 3 bases, the J end by 7 bases, with 7 bases between. The CDR3 loop spans 12 amino acids. Germline CDR1 is MGHRA and CDR2 is YSYEKL. DNA for the CDR3: TGCGCCAGCAGCCACCCTCTTAATGAGCAGTTCTTC. Amino acids: CASSHPLNEQFF.

Regarding this clonotype: This clone may be a read error of a much larger clone one base away. This chain joins TRBV6-5 and TRBJ2-7, with a possible D match to TRBD1 (6 bases). Germline V lookup: CDR1 MNHEY, CDR2 SVGAGI. Trimming pared 2 bases from V and 3 bases from J, leaving 14 bases between. The CDR3 covers 15 residues. The CDR3 protein is CASSYSPTGSYEQYF. DNA of the CDR3: TGTGCCAGCAGTTACAGTCCTACAGGGAGCTACGAGCAGTACTTC.

This chain joins TRBV20-1 and TRBJ2-1; D remains ambiguous. In germline, CDR1 is DFQATT, CDR2 SNEGSKA (reference sequence). The V end lost 3 bases, the J end lost 5 bases, and 5 bases lay between the germline ends. The CDR3 has 11 residues. The CDR3 DNA reads TGCAGTGCTAGGTGGGACAATGAGCAGTTCTTC. As protein: CSARWDNEQFF.

In this sample, this clonotype turned up many times. The chain joins TRBV3-1 to TRBJ2-2, with D possibly being TRBD1 (6 bases). Trimming left V 2 bases short and J 7 bases short, with 17 bases between. CDR1 and CDR2 from the germline V gene are LGHDT and YNNKEL (reference sequence). The CDR3 has 16 amino acids. CDR3 sequence (DNA): TGTGCCAGCAGCCAATTGCTAGGACAGTCCGTCGGGGAGCTGTTTTTT. Its protein product is CASSQLLGQSVGELFF.

This clonotype was observed a few times. The V and J genes are TRBV20-1 and TRBJ1-2, with D possibly TRBD1 on 6 matching bases. The CDR3 is 15 residues long. Trimming removed 3 bases at V and 8 bases at J, with 22 bases between. Germline CDR1 is DFQATT and CDR2 is SNEGSKA (reference sequence). CDR3 region: CSARDWGRGGGGYTF. The DNA of the CDR3 is TGCAGTGCTAGGGACTGGGGACGGGGGGGCGGAGGCTACACCTTC.

The CDR3 loop is CASSWAVYNEQFF. CDR3 nucleotide sequence: TGTGCCAGCAGTTGGGCGGTCTACAATGAGCAGTTCTTC. The gene calls are TRBV6-5 and TRBJ2-1; D remains ambiguous. The germline gives CDR1 MNHEY, CDR2 SVGAGI. The V end lost 4 bases, the J end lost 3 bases, and 7 bases lay between the germline ends. This CDR3 region has 13 residues.

This clonotype was picked up many times. V is TRBV9 and J is TRBJ1-1, with a possible D match to TRBD1 (5 bases). CDR3 length equals 16 residues. Germline CDR1 reads SGDLS; CDR2 reads YYNGEE. V was cut by 4 bases and J by 3 bases, with 19 bases left in between. CDR3 amino acids: CASSPGRGEADTEAFF. CDR3 bases: TGTGCCAGCAGCCCCGGCCGGGGGGAGGCGGACACTGAAGCTTTCTTT.

The chain uses TRBV20-1 and TRBJ2-1; a weak D match, TRBD2 (5 bases). Trimming removed 0 bases from V and 0 bases from J, with 9 bases in between. Germline CDR1 DFQATT, CDR2 SNEGSKA (reference sequence). The CDR3 has 15 residues. CDR3 sequence reads: CSAREEAGSYNEQFF. The CDR3 DNA sequence: TGCAGTGCTAGAGAGGAGGCGGGCTCCTACAATGAGCAGTTCTTC.

V is TRBV12-3 or TRBV12-4 and J is TRBJ2-3, with 7 positions matching TRBD2. The ends lost 3 bases at V and 5 bases at J; junction bases unmatched: 11. There are 16 residues in the CDR3. The CDR3 DNA reads TGTGCCAGCAGTTTCCTAGCGGTGGGGGGTGGAGATACGCAGTATTTT. Amino acid sequence: CASSFLAVGGGDTQYF.

The rearrangement uses TRBV11-2 and TRBJ2-3, with 9 bases matching TRBD2. From germline, CDR1 is SGHAT and CDR2 FQNNGV. With V trimmed by 6 bases and J by 2 bases, 6 bases remained unmatched. The CDR3 extends over 15 amino acids. The CDR3 region is CASRIRLADTDTQYF. The CDR3 DNA reads as TGTGCCAGCAGGATCAGACTAGCGGACACAGATACGCAGTATTTT.

This clonotype showed up just a few times. The J gene is TRBJ2-1, the V gene TRBV6-5; 7 nucleotides line up with TRBD1. CDR1 and CDR2 from the germline V gene are MNHEY and SVGAGI. V dropped 7 bases and J dropped 2; count of bases not matched to a gene: 2. This CDR3 has 13 amino acids. CDR3 in DNA: TGTGCCAGCACGACAGGGCCCTACAATGAGCAGTTCTTC. Translation gives CASTTGPYNEQFF.

V usage is TRBV5-4 and J usage is TRBJ1-4; tentative D call: TRBD1 (6 bases). CDR3 length: 14 amino acids. Trimming stripped 0 bases from V and 5 bases from J, with 8 bases between. CDR1 SGHNT and CDR2 YYREEE come from the germline V gene (reference sequence). CDR3 nucleotide sequence: TGTGCCAGCAGCTTGGCAGGGGCCAATGAAAAACTGTTTTTT. It encodes CASSLAGANEKLFF.

The V call is TRBV20-1, the J call TRBJ1-1, with D possibly matching TRBD1 (6 bases). V was shortened by 6 bases and J by 1 base, with 15 bases between the two germline ends. Germline CDR1 and CDR2: DFQATT and SNEGSKA (reference sequence). The CDR3 consists of 14 residues. Written as DNA, the CDR3 is TGCAGTGCCCAAATTGGACAGCCGAACACTGAAGCTTTCTTT. Protein: CSAQIGQPNTEAFF.

The chain is built from TRBV3-1 and TRBJ1-1; D perhaps matches TRBD1 (5 bases). Trimming shortened V by 4 bases and J by 4 bases, and 13 bases separated the two germline ends. CDR3 size: 14 residues. CDR1 and CDR2 from the germline V gene are LGHDT and YNNKEL (reference sequence). The CDR3 loop is CASSPAGGGTEAFF. As DNA, the CDR3 is TGTGCCAGCAGCCCCGCGGGGGGAGGCACTGAAGCTTTCTTT.

The V gene is TRBV20-1, the J gene TRBJ1-4, with no clear D. Germline-derived CDR1 and CDR2 are DFQATT and SNEGSKA (reference sequence). The CDR3 loop spans 13 amino acids. V was clipped by 2 bases and J by 8 bases, with 12 bases between them. CDR3 sequence reads: CSARYRLGEKLFF. Here the CDR3 DNA reads TGCAGTGCTAGATATCGGTTGGGGGAAAAACTGTTTTTT.

The chain carries TRBV9 and TRBJ2-5, with 7 bases fitting TRBD2. The CDR3 length is 12 residues. With V trimmed by 4 bases and J by 5 bases, 2 bases remained unmatched. CDR1 is SGDLS, CDR2 YYNGEE, per germline. CDR3 sequence: CASSRAGETQYF. CDR3 coding DNA: TGTGCCAGCAGCAGAGCGGGGGAGACCCAGTACTTC.

V gene TRBV4-2 combines with J gene TRBJ1-2, with 8 bases aligning to TRBD1. Trimming removed 1 base from V and 8 bases from J; junction bases left unmatched: 3. Germline loops: CDR1 LGHNA, CDR2 YNFKEQ. CDR3 size: 13 residues. CDR3 region: CASSQAGGAGYTF. CDR3 coding DNA: TGTGCCAGCAGCCAAGCAGGGGGCGCGGGCTACACCTTC.

This clonotype was picked up a small number of times. V gene TRBV7-9 combines with J gene TRBJ2-7; perhaps TRBD1 as D (6 bases). Germline V gene sequence: CDR1 SEHNR, CDR2 FQNEAQ (reference sequence). The CDR3 covers 13 residues. Deletions cut 1 base from V and 6 bases from J, with 10 bases between. This CDR3 is CASSLVLQGEQYV. For the CDR3, the DNA is TGTGCCAGCAGCTTAGTCTTACAGGGCGAGCAGTACGTC.

A few counts support this clonotype. V usage is TRBV12-3 or TRBV12-4 and J usage is TRBJ2-3, with D uncertain. This CDR3 has 11 residues. Trimming left V 6 bases short and J 7 bases short, with 8 bases between. The CDR3 loop is CASRGPNTQYF. The CDR3 DNA reads TGTGCCAGCAGAGGGCCTAATACGCAGTATTTT.

The J gene is TRBJ2-7, the V gene TRBV10-3, with 9 bases lining up with TRBD1. Germline CDR1 and CDR2: ENHRY and SYGVKD. The CDR3 covers 14 residues. The CDR3 is CALSGGQGSYEQYV. In DNA form, the CDR3 reads TGTGCCCTCAGTGGGGGACAGGGCTCCTACGAGCAGTACGTC.

The sample holds many counts of this clonotype. The chain is built from TRBV4-1 and TRBJ2-1; 10 bases map to TRBD1. This CDR3 spans 16 amino acids. V trimming: 4 bases; J trimming: 4 bases; junction bases outside the gene matches: 7. The germline V gene has CDR1 MGHRA and CDR2 YSYEKL. The DNA of the CDR3 is TGCGCCAGCAGCCCCAGGGGGACAGGGGCGTACAATGAGCAGTTCTTC. Protein sequence: CASSPRGTGAYNEQFF.

The chain combines TRBV28 with TRBJ1-5, with D possibly TRBD1 on 6 matching bases. The CDR3 totals 16 residues. Germline CDR1 and CDR2: MDHEN and SYDVKM. Deletions cut 3 bases from V and 10 bases from J, with 22 bases between. The CDR3 spells CASSFGGRSSSFPQHF. Written as DNA, the CDR3 is TGTGCCAGCAGTTTTGGGGGGCGAAGTTCCTCATTTCCCCAGCATTTT.

The chain joins TRBV28 to TRBJ2-7, with D perhaps assigned TRBD1 or TRBD2 (5 bases each). Trimming stripped 3 bases from V and 6 bases from J, with 15 bases between. Per the germline V gene, CDR1 is MDHEN and CDR2 is SYDVKM. CDR3 length equals 14 residues. The CDR3 here is CASSFAGAIAEQYV. As DNA, the CDR3 is TGTGCCAGCAGTTTTGCCGGGGCCATCGCCGAGCAGTACGTC.

The chain's CDR3 is CASSERTGEGQPQHF. In DNA, the CDR3 is TGTGCCAGCAGTGAACGGACAGGGGAGGGTCAGCCCCAGCATTTT. V and J are TRBV6-6 and TRBJ1-5; TRBD1 aligns across 9 bases. The J segment lost 6 bases and the V segment lost 5 bases, leaving 8 bases of the junction unmatched. CDR3 size: 15 residues. The germline gives CDR1 MNHNY, CDR2 SVGAGI (reference sequence).